A single sample is the source of the 2 T cell receptor beta chains below, sequenced in a study of T cell responses to AZD1222 COVID-19 vaccine. Data came from immunoSEQ multiplex PCR; TCRdb stores just in-frame clones and leaves some out. The table lists some 140,000 clones, roughly 85% of them singletons. Sequenced material: peripheral blood, taken 28 days after the second dose of the MenACWY control vaccine. The receptors shown here come from an adult who received the MenACWY meningococcal vaccine as a control.

V gene TRBV11-2 combines with J gene TRBJ1-2; D not certain. Germline CDR1 and CDR2: SGHAT and FQNNGV. The V end lost 5 bases, the J end lost 1 base, and 8 bases lay between the germline ends. CDR3 length: 13 amino acids. DNA of the CDR3: TGTGCCAGCAGCCCGGACGGTAACTATGGCTACACCTTC. Protein product: CASSPDGNYGYTF.

This clone occurred a few times. J is TRBJ1-5 and V is TRBV6-5, with TRBD1 as a possible D gene (5 bases). This CDR3 spans 15 amino acids. V was trimmed by 2 bases and J by 2 bases, leaving 10 bases between them. Germline assignment: CDR1 MNHEY and CDR2 SVGAGI. The CDR3 bases are TGTGCCAGCAGTTACGGCAGGGTTGGCAATCAGCCCCAGCATTTT. Protein product: CASSYGRVGNQPQHF.